This is a list of T cell receptor beta chains from one sample in a study of blood T cell repertoires in COVID-19. The protocol was immunoSEQ multiplex PCR, while the TCRdb copy is restricted to in-frame clones and leaves out a portion. There are hundreds of thousands of clones in the sample; about nine tenths occur only once, and roughly 6.3% lies in the top ten. The sequenced sample was PBMCs or T cells enriched from blood (not recorded which). These receptors came from a woman in her 30s with acute COVID-19. The conserved cysteine and the conserved F or W are not part of the CDR3 here. Fields, in order: J gene, V gene, CDR3 protein.

TRBJ2-2 TRBV5-1 ASSPGVAGGSGELF
TRBJ1-2 TRBV6-1 ASSETVTNYGYT
TRBJ1-6 TRBV10-3 AISGAGEGRNSPLH
TRBJ1-2 TRBV4-1 ASSPGQVDGGYT
TRBJ1-2 TRBV7-9 ASSLGQGASDYGYT
TRBJ1-1 TRBV21-1 ASSTRRQAQVPF
TRBJ2-7 TRBV6-5 ATHRDPLYEQY
TRBJ2-7 TRBV6-5 ASRGQPYEQY
TRBJ1-2 TRBV6-5 ASSYSGRGFYGYT
TRBJ1-2 TRBV14 ASSQHRQYGYT
TRBJ2-7 TRBV14 ASSRTPGTSGGLDSYEQY
TRBJ1-4 TRBV19 ASGQGGFSEKLF
TRBJ2-3 TRBV18 ASSPNSRGSSDTQY
TRBJ1-1 TRBV5-4 ASSALDRTQAF
TRBJ2-2 TRBV5-1 ASSFSSGRVTGELF